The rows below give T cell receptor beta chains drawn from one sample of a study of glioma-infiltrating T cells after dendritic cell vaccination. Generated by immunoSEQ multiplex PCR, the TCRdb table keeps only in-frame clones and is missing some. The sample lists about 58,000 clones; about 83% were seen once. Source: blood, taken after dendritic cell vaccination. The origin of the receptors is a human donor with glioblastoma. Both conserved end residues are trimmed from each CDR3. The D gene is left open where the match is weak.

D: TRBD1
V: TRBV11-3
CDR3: ASSPRQGRAYEQY

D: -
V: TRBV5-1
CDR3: ASSLTSYEQY

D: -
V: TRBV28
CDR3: ASSLGTVYYGYT

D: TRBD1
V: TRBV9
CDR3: ASKETGKGQQPQH

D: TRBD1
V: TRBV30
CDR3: AWSAMGQFNQPQH

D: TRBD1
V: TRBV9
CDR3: ASSVSRDRNYEQY

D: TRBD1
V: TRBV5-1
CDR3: ASSRTGGDVGYT

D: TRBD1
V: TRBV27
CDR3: ASGPGTGSYEQY

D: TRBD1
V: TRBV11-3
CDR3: ASSFTTGSDEQY

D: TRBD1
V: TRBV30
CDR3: AWRIRDRGRISGNTIY

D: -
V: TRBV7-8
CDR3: ASSLRFLGVETQY

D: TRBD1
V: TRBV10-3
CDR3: AIRYSAGGDEQY

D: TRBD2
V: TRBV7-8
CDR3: ASSYSGGLQETQY

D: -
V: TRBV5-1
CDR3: ASSPVAGPSHEQY

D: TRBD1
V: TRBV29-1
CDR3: SVDETGYTGELF

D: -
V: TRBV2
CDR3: ASSDGQTNRGDTQY

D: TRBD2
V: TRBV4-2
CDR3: ASSQDGTSGSNEQY

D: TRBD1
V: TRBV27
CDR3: ASSPGTGYYEQY

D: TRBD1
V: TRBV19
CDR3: ASRSLQGGSPLH

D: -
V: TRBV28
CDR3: ASRRDISPLH

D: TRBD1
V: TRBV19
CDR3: ASSSGTGGPYEQY

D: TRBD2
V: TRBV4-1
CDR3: ASSQGGGGAYEQY

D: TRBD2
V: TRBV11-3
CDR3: ASSLETSGYNEQF

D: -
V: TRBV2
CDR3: ASSEGPGHLSDDYEQY

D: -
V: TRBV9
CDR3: ASSVGWQSTDTQY

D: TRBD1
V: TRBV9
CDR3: ASSVSGQGYEQY

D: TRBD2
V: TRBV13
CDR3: ASSLQLAEETQY

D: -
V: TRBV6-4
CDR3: ASSPTGGTNEKLF

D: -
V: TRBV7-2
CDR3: ASSLVVIATEAF

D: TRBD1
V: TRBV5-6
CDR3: ASSLGTGGDGYT

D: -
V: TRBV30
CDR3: AWSDRALYGYT

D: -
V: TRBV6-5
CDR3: ASSLRWGGNSYEQY

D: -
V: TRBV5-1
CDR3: ASSAQGTTEAF

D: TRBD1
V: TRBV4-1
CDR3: ASSQATGGLNTEAF

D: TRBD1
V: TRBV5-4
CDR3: ASSLALGQGNSPLH

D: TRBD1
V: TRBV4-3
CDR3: ASSRDRGRGETQY

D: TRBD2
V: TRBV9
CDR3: ASSLRGEGYDEQY

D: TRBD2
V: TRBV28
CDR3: ASSSQLAGGLDEQF

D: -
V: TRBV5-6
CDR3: ASSTTGLRGEQY

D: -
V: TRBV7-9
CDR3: ASSLAPGNTEAF

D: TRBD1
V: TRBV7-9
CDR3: ASSNLPGQDTRPLH

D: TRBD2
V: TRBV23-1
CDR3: ASSPKTSGHNEQF

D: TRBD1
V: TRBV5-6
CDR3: ASRITGVTDTQY

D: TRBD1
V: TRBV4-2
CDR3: ASSQDFGQGPRVLT

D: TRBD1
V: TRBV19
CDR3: ASSIALIDRENGETQY

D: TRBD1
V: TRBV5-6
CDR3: ASSNRDRDNGYT

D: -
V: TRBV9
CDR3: ASSGGGVSQPQH

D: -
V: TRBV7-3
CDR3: ASSLFLRGVSGANVLT

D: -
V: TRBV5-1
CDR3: ASSLGTREYEQY

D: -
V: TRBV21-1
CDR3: ASGRTEYNSPLH

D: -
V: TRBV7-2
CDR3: ASSLGTAGSTYEQY